These 14 T cell receptor beta chains share one sample of origin, sequenced in a study. TCRdb ran MiXCR on the 5' RACE reads and lists one entry per CDR3 protein. Altogether approximately 40,000 distinct CDR3 sequences are present, 20% to 25% being singletons, with the ten largest covering 4%. The sorted Tregs were CD4+CD25+CD127-/low cells. The sample was Tregs sorted from blood. These receptors all come from a female donor with breast cancer.

Many counts were recorded for this clonotype. This chain joins TRBV12-3 or TRBV12-4 and TRBJ1-2; D is ambiguous. V lost 7 bases, J lost 8 bases, and 17 bases lay in between. The CDR3 consists of 13 residues. The CDR3 sequence: CASTHRRLGGYTF. As DNA, the CDR3 is TGTGCCAGCACCCATCGGCGGCTAGGGGGCTACACCTTC.

The gene calls are TRBV27 and TRBJ2-5; D is unclear. With 5 bases removed from V and 1 base from J, the gap between germline ends came to 14 bases. Germline V gene data show CDR1 as MNHEY and CDR2 as SMNVEV (reference sequence). The CDR3 consists of 15 residues. The CDR3 nucleotides read TGTGCCAGCAGTCCCGATAGGGAAATCCAAGAGACCCAGTACTTC. It is translated as CASSPDREIQETQYF.

To note about this clonotype: This may stem from a read error, because a much larger clone lies one nucleotide away. The chain couples TRBV5-6 to TRBJ1-5, with D tentatively TRBD1 (6 bases). The CDR3 loop spans 14 amino acids. Germline CDR1 SGHDT, CDR2 YYEEEE. In DNA form, the CDR3 reads TGTACCAGCAGCGACAGGTATAGCAATCAGCCCCAGCATTTT. It is translated as CTSSDRYSNQPQHF.

Many counts were recorded for this clonotype. The CDR3 sequence: CASSVSYRVGGTEAFF. CDR3 coding DNA: TGTGCCAGCAGCGTTAGTTACAGGGTGGGTGGCACTGAAGCTTTCTTT. The V and J genes are TRBV9 and TRBJ1-1, with a possible D match to TRBD1 (6 bases). Germline V gene data show CDR1 as SGDLS and CDR2 as YYNGEE. The V end lost 2 bases, the J end lost 4 bases, and 18 bases lay between the germline ends. CDR3 length: 16 residues.

This chain uses TRBV5-1 with TRBJ2-7; D perhaps matches TRBD2 (5 bases). This CDR3 has 13 residues. Germline V gives CDR1 SGHRS, CDR2 YFSETQ. V lost 2 bases, J lost 6 bases, and 12 bases lay in between. The CDR3: CASSFGNWVEQYF. CDR3 DNA sequence: TGCGCCAGCAGCTTCGGGAATTGGGTCGAGCAGTACTTC.

The table lists this clonotype with a few counts. The V call is TRBV27, the J call TRBJ2-7; D gene uncertain. This CDR3 comprises 13 residues. Per germline, CDR1 MNHEY and CDR2 SMNVEV (reference sequence). V was cut by 0 bases and J by 2 bases, with 5 bases left in between. CDR3 DNA sequence: TGTGCCAGCAGTTTATCGGACGCCTACGAGCAGTACTTC. This encodes CASSLSDAYEQYF.

The V gene is TRBV7-2, the J gene TRBJ2-3; D is perhaps TRBD2 (5 bases). The CDR3 covers 17 residues. Trimming removed 3 bases from V and 2 bases from J, with 18 bases in between. Germline V lookup: CDR1 SGHTA, CDR2 FQGNSA. The CDR3 here is CASSLAGLGVTTDTQYF. CDR3 nucleotide sequence: TGTGCCAGCAGCTTGGCGGGTCTTGGAGTCACCACAGATACGCAGTATTTT.

This clonotype has a handful of counts. The chain uses TRBV7-3 and TRBJ2-2, with D maybe TRBD1 (7 bases). CDR1 SGHTA and CDR2 FQGTGA come from the germline V gene. The CDR3 has 15 amino acids. Deletions cut 3 bases from V and 4 bases from J, with 12 bases between. CDR3: CASSFQGGGTGELFF. The CDR3 nucleotides are TGTGCCAGCAGCTTCCAGGGGGGCGGCACCGGGGAGCTGTTTTTT.

The chain uses TRBV7-6 and TRBJ1-3; perhaps TRBD1 as D (5 bases). V lost 3 bases and J lost 0, with 9 bases in between. CDR3 size: 15 residues. CDR1 SGHVS and CDR2 FNYEAQ come from the germline V gene. CDR3 sequence reads: CASSLDTGSGNTIYF. For the CDR3, the DNA is TGTGCCAGCAGCTTGGACACGGGCTCTGGAAACACCATATATTTT.

The chain has TRBV13 and TRBJ2-7; 7 nucleotides match TRBD2. CDR1 and CDR2 (germline): PRHDT, FYEKMQ (reference sequence). J gave up 3 bases and V 5 bases, and 7 bases lay outside the gene matches. The CDR3 consists of 14 residues. The CDR3 spells CASSLWGGRYEQYF. The CDR3 DNA sequence: TGTGCCAGCAGCCTTTGGGGAGGGCGCTACGAGCAGTACTTC.

Worth noting for this clonotype: Since a much larger clone is just one base distant, this may be a read error. Without the conserved terminal phenylalanine or tryptophan, this CDR3 likely stems from a read error. V gene TRBV28 combines with J gene TRBJ1-1; TRBD1 is a possible D gene (5 bases). The V gene lost 6 bases and the J gene lost 8 bases, with 13 bases spanning the gap. The CDR3 length is 12 residues. CDR1 and CDR2 (germline): MDHEN, SYDVKM. The CDR3 protein is CASSYKGTEAFL. The CDR3, as DNA: TGTGCCAGCAGCTATAAGGGGACGGAAGCTTTCCTT.

The chain employs TRBV5-1 and TRBJ1-1; D unresolved. The germline CDR1 and CDR2 sequences are SGHRS and YFSETQ. Trimming cost V 0 bases and J 8 bases, with 11 bases left between them. This CDR3 is built from 13 residues. As DNA, the CDR3 is TGCGCCAGCAGCTTGGGGTTAAGGGCGGAAGCTTTCTTT. This encodes CASSLGLRAEAFF.

This clonotype was seen only a few times. This CDR3 fails to terminate in the conserved phenylalanine or tryptophan, so it likely reflects a read error. The rearrangement joins TRBV6-2 or TRBV6-3 to TRBJ1-2, with a possible D match to TRBD1 (5 bases). The germline V and J ends were trimmed by 1 base and 5 bases, with 8 bases remaining between them. CDR1 is MNHEY, CDR2 SVGEGT, per germline. This CDR3 has 13 residues. The CDR3, as DNA: TGTGCCAGCAGTTACTACCAGGGATATGGCTACACCGTC. Translation: CASSYYQGYGYTV.

This clonotype showed up just once. A much larger clone lies one base from this, so it may be a read error. This chain links TRBV6-4 with TRBJ2-1; 9 bases align to TRBD2. Germline V lookup: CDR1 MRHNA, CDR2 SNTAGT. J lost 9 bases, V lost 5 bases, and 5 bases had no gene match. CDR3 length: 13 residues. CDR3 in amino acids: CASSKAGGGEQFF. The CDR3 DNA reads TGTGCCAGCAGTAAGGCGGGAGGGGGTGAGCAGTTCTTC.